This passage covers 8 T cell receptor beta chains from one sample sequenced in a study of cytomegalovirus exposure and HLA in healthy donors (dated by TCRdb to between 2016 and 2019). Preparation of the library involved the immunoSEQ multiplex PCR assay. A mixture of 60 forward primers for TCR Vbeta segments and 13 reverse primers for TCR Jbeta segments was used in the multiplex PCR. Not all clones reach the TCRdb copy of this immuneACCESS table, which keeps in-frame sequences only. Checked studies attribute under half of the gap to unresolved V genes and leave the rest unexplained. This sample gives roughly 150,000 clones in total; around four fifths of them show up just once. About 3.4% of the sample goes to the ten largest clones. Sequenced sample: PBMCs. Receptor source: a male donor in good health and CMV-seronegative.

The genes are TRBV6-6 and TRBJ1-1; D is ambiguous. This CDR3 is built from 15 residues. The germline gives CDR1 MNHNY, CDR2 SVGAGI (reference sequence). Trimming pared 5 bases from V and 4 bases from J, leaving 17 bases between. The CDR3 here is CASSPSRVDATEAFF. The CDR3 DNA is TGTGCCAGCAGTCCCAGCCGGGTCGATGCCACTGAAGCTTTCTTT.

The table lists this clone with a count of one. This sequence joins TRBV4-1 and TRBJ2-7; the D gene is possibly TRBD1 (5 bases). The CDR3 covers 14 residues. The germline gives CDR1 MGHRA, CDR2 YSYEKL. V was trimmed by 3 bases and J by 4 bases, leaving 13 bases between them. The CDR3: CASSQDLDSYEQYF. The DNA for the CDR3 is TGCGCCAGCAGCCAGGACCTAGACAGTTACGAGCAGTACTTC.

The CDR3 nucleotides read TGTGCCAGCAGCCCGGGACAGGGGGCGAGTGAAAAACTGTTTTTT. Its translation: CASSPGQGASEKLFF. J is TRBJ1-4 and V is TRBV7-9; 12 nucleotides match TRBD1. This CDR3 spans 15 amino acids. V lost 5 bases and J lost 7; bases outside the gene matches: 5. Germline CDR1 SEHNR, CDR2 FQNEAQ (reference sequence).

The chain joins TRBV13 to TRBJ1-4; TRBD1 matches 8 bases. V shed 5 bases and J 11 bases; nucleotides not matched to a gene: 4. This CDR3 is built from 12 residues. Germline V gene sequence: CDR1 PRHDT, CDR2 FYEKMQ (reference sequence). The CDR3: CASSTNRGKLFF. CDR3 DNA: TGTGCCAGCAGCACGAACAGGGGGAAACTGTTTTTT.

This chain links TRBV25-1 with TRBJ1-5, with D maybe TRBD1 (6 bases). The CDR3 runs to 14 residues. The V and J ends lost 4 bases and 4 bases respectively, with 11 bases between them. CDR1 is MGHDK and CDR2 is SYGVNS in the germline V gene. The CDR3 protein is CASSGPTGNQPQHF. The CDR3 DNA reads as TGTGCCAGCAGTGGCCCAACAGGGAATCAGCCCCAGCATTTT.

The V and J genes are TRBV4-3 and TRBJ2-5, with D perhaps given as TRBD1 or TRBD2 (5 bases each). TRBJ2-7 explains the end of the DNA better; the J call may be wrong. Germline loops: CDR1 LGHNA, CDR2 YSLEER. This CDR3 has 15 residues. The CDR3 loop reads CASSQEGRDSYEQYF. Here the CDR3 DNA reads TGCGCCAGCAGCCAAGAGGGACGGGACTCCTACGAGCAGTACTTC.

About this clone itself: Other nucleotide sequences in the sample specify the same CDR3. In DNA, the CDR3 is TGTGCCAGCTCACCTGGAGGGGGCAATCAGCCCCAGCATTTT. Its protein is CASSPGGGNQPQHF. V is TRBV18 and J is TRBJ1-5; tentatively, D is TRBD1 (5 bases). The CDR3 sequence is 14 residues long. V lost 3 bases and J 2 bases, leaving 8 bases between the germline ends. The germline gives CDR1 KGHSH, CDR2 LQKENI.

J is TRBJ2-3 and V is TRBV28; 11 bases are shared with TRBD2. The CDR3 covers 15 residues. Germline-derived CDR1 and CDR2 are MDHEN and SYDVKM. V was pared by 7 bases and J by 2 bases, with 5 bases of the junction left unmatched. The CDR3, as DNA: TGTGCCAGCACCATAGCGGGAGGGCCCACAGATACGCAGTATTTT. Translating it yields CASTIAGGPTDTQYF.